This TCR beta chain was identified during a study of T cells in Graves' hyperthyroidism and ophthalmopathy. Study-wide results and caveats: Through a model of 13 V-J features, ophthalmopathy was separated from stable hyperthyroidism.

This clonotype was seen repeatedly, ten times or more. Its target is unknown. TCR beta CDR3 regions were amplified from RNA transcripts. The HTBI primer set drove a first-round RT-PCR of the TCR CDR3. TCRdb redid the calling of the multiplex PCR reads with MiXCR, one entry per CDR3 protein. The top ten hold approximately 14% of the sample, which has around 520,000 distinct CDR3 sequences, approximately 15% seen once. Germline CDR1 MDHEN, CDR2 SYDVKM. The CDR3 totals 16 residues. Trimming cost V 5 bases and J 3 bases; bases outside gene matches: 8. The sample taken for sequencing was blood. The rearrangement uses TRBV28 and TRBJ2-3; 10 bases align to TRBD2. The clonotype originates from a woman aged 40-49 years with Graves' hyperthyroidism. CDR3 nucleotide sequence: TGTGCCAGCAGTACGCCAGCGGGAGGGATGACAGATACGCAGTATTTT. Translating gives CASSTPAGGMTDTQYF.